This TCR beta chain originates from a study of Ad26.COV2.S vaccination and SARS-CoV-2 variants. Study in general: As a participant in COV1001, the donor was in the Ad26.COV2.S trial arm.

The method was immunoSEQ multiplex PCR; TCRdb's version includes in-frame clones alone and lacks a portion of them. Of roughly 700,000 clones in the sample, roughly 90% were seen once. V lost 1 base, J lost 6 bases, and 24 bases lay in between. Germline lookup yields CDR1 SGHDN and CDR2 FVKESK. The CDR3 spans 18 residues. On this clone: What it binds is unknown.

Whole-study results and caveats: Researchers reported similar non-spike TCR breadth in vaccine and placebo recipients. Greater spike-specific TCR breadth was seen in vaccine recipients than in placebo recipients.

The treatment: about 20 received Ad26.COV2.S at low or high dose, single or two shots; several received placebo; per-sample allocation not given. Sampling occurred on day 63 after the first vaccine or placebo injection. Ad26 vector vaccine expressed Wuhan-strain SARS-CoV-2 spike. The chain joins TRBV14 to TRBJ1-1; possible D gene TRBD1, 6 bases. This sequence originates from a person aged 18-60 years who received the Ad26.COV2.S COVID-19 vaccine or a placebo. The source was peripheral blood, collected in a trial of Ad26.COV2.S vaccine versus placebo. CDR3 sequence: CASSQGYREEGGRAEAFF. The CDR3 region has the DNA TGTGCCAGCAGCCAAGGTTATCGGGAAGAAGGGGGAAGGGCTGAAGCTTTCTTT.